This entry concerns a single TCR beta chain. The record originates from a study of blood T cell repertoires in COVID-19. Across the study: From the United States, Italy and Spain came samples of acute and convalescent COVID-19. T cells, B-cell-depleted T cells, or PBMCs provided the cDNA or gDNA that served as material.

The CDR3 is made up of 13 amino acids. Per the germline V gene, CDR1 is SGHTS and CDR2 is YDEGEE. V shed 0 bases and J shed 4 bases, with 7 bases lying between them. Sequencing used immunoSEQ multiplex PCR; TCRdb keeps in-frame clones, though not all of them. The profile shows about 220,000 clones, about nine tenths of them singletons. The TCR sequence derives from a woman between 40 and 50 years old with acute COVID-19. The sequenced material came from PBMCs or T cells enriched from blood (not recorded which). This chain uses TRBV5-8 with TRBJ1-2; D unclear. CDR3 nucleotide sequence: TGTGCCAGCAGCTTGGCAGTCATCTATGGCTACACCTTC. Its protein is CASSLAVIYGYTF. Filled out from reference TRBV5-8 and TRBJ1-2, the complete variable domain reads EAGVTQSPTHLIKTRGQQATLRCSPISGHTSVYWYQQALGLGLQFLLWYDEGEERNRGNFPPRFSGRQFPNYSSELNVNALELEDSALYLCASSLAVIYGYTFGSGTRLTVV.